The clone carrying this TCR beta chain showed up just once. The sample is drawn from a study of blood T cell repertoires in COVID-19. The germline gives CDR1 LNHDA, CDR2 SQIVND (reference sequence). Trimming took 4 bases from V and 3 from J; bases not matched to a gene: 2. CDR3 size: 13 residues. The table came from immunoSEQ multiplex PCR; TCRdb's copy has only in-frame clones and leaves some out. The sample contains over 150,000 clones, roughly 84% of which appear only once. The sequence was collected from a man aged 60 to 69 with COVID-19, enrolled during active disease. Sequenced material: peripheral blood. The V and J genes are TRBV19 and TRBJ1-1, with 7 bases fitting TRBD1. CDR3: CASSTRGDTEAFF. The DNA for the CDR3 is TGTGCCAGTAGTACCAGGGGGGACACTGAAGCTTTCTTT.